The 28 T cell receptor beta chains given below trace back to one sample, sequenced in a study of shared clonotypes between healthy human individuals (TCRdb year 2020). CD8 naive samples were CD45RO-negative cells positively selected for CCR7, giving a CD45RA+CCR7+ population that excluded TemRA cells. Library method: the immunoSEQ multiplex PCR assay. TCRdb obtained this table from immuneACCESS and retained in-frame rearrangements with V and J assigned. These tables miss some clones; where compared with another copy, unresolved V genes account for less than half of the shortfall, and the remainder is unexplained. Recorded for this sample are roughly 650,000 clones; approximately 96% of them occurred a single time. The ten largest clonotypes hold about 0.11% of the sample. Sequencing input: naive CD8+ T cells sorted from blood. Explained via the paper, the cell subset or site label denotes: CD45RA+CCR7+. The receptor set was obtained from a woman in her 30s in good health.

The V gene is TRBV4-1, the J gene TRBJ2-1; D is unclear. Germline-derived CDR1 and CDR2 are MGHRA and YSYEKL. This CDR3 is built from 15 residues. V was pared by 8 bases and J by 0 bases, with 14 bases between. The CDR3 nucleotides are TGCGCCAGCGCCCCTGGAGTTAGCTCCTACAATGAGCAGTTCTTC. This gives the protein CASAPGVSSYNEQFF.

The J gene is TRBJ2-1, the V gene TRBV7-9, with D tentatively TRBD2 (6 bases). V was cut by 3 bases and J by 9 bases, with 12 bases left in between. Germline CDR1 and CDR2: SEHNR and FQNEAQ (reference sequence). The CDR3 runs to 13 residues. The CDR3 spells CASSFLRGSEQFF. CDR3 in DNA: TGTGCCAGCAGCTTCCTTCGGGGGTCTGAGCAGTTCTTC.

J is TRBJ2-3 and V is TRBV5-1; D is perhaps TRBD1 (6 bases). The germline V gene has CDR1 SGHRS and CDR2 YFSETQ. V dropped 4 bases and J dropped 0 bases, with 15 bases sitting between them. The length of the CDR3 is 16 residues. The CDR3 DNA reads TGCGCCAGCAGCGTAGCACAGGGTGGGAGCACAGATACGCAGTATTTT. This encodes CASSVAQGGSTDTQYF. Combining the CDR3 with reference TRBV5-1 and TRBJ2-3 gives the whole variable domain KAGVTQTPRYLIKTRGQQVTLSCSPISGHRSVSWYQQTPGQGLQFLFEYFSETQRNKGNFPGRFSGRQFSNSRSEMNVSTLELGDSALYLCASSVAQGGSTDTQYFGPGTRLTVL.

The rearrangement links TRBV27 to TRBJ2-7, with TRBD1 matching 7 bases. With V trimmed by 6 bases and J by 5 bases, 7 bases remained unmatched. Germline V gene data show CDR1 as MNHEY and CDR2 as SMNVEV (reference sequence). There are 13 residues in the CDR3. DNA of the CDR3: TGTGCCAGCAGCCAGGGGGTCTTGAACGAGCAGTACTTC. Protein product: CASSQGVLNEQYF.

This rearrangement joins TRBV25-1 to TRBJ2-1; the D is unclear. Looked up from germline, CDR1 is MGHDK and CDR2 is SYGVNS. Trimming removed 0 bases from V and 6 bases from J, with 0 bases in between. The CDR3 consists of 11 residues. For the CDR3, the DNA is TGTGCCAGCAGTGAATACAATGAGCAGTTCTTC. Protein product: CASSEYNEQFF.

A note on this clone: In the same sample, other DNA sequences code for this CDR3. V is TRBV27 and J is TRBJ2-7, with a weak D call TRBD1 (5 bases). In germline, CDR1 is MNHEY, CDR2 SMNVEV (reference sequence). Trimming removed 4 bases from V and 1 base from J, with 8 bases in between. The CDR3 loop spans 13 amino acids. In DNA, the CDR3 is TGTGCCAGCAGTTGGGGCAGATCCTACGAGCAGTACTTC. Its protein is CASSWGRSYEQYF.

The rearrangement joins TRBV28 to TRBJ1-5; TRBD1 matches 10 bases. Germline V gives CDR1 MDHEN, CDR2 SYDVKM. V lost 7 bases to trimming and J lost 3 bases; unmatched junction nucleotides: 9. CDR3 size: 16 residues. The CDR3 region has the DNA TGTGCCAGCACCCCCTTGGGGACAGGGGTCAATCAGCCCCAGCATTTT. Its translation: CASTPLGTGVNQPQHF. Full variable domain (missing parts from reference TRBV28 and TRBJ1-5): DVKVTQSSRYLVKRTGEKVFLECVQDMDHENMFWYRQDPGLGLRLIYFSYDVKMKEKGDIPEGYSVSREKKERFSLILESASTNQTSMYLCASTPLGTGVNQPQHFGDGTRLSIL.

The gene calls are TRBV2 and TRBJ1-1; tentative D call: TRBD1 (5 bases). The CDR3 is 15 residues long. Germline V gene lookup returns CDR1 SNHLY and CDR2 FYNNEI. V was cut by 3 bases and J by 4 bases, with 15 bases left in between. CDR3 loop: CASSEMIGAGTEAFF. The CDR3 region has the DNA TGTGCCAGCAGTGAGATGATAGGGGCGGGCACTGAAGCTTTCTTT.

The rearrangement joins TRBV2 to TRBJ2-7; D may be TRBD1 (6 bases). Germline lookup yields CDR1 SNHLY and CDR2 FYNNEI. V dropped 2 bases and J dropped 0 bases, with 17 bases sitting between them. CDR3 length: 17 residues. In nucleotides, the CDR3 is TGTGCCAGCAGTGAACGTGGAGCAGGGGCGAGCTCCTACGAGCAGTACTTC. This codes for CASSERGAGASSYEQYF. Combining the CDR3 with reference TRBV2 and TRBJ2-7 gives the whole variable domain EPEVTQTPSHQVTQMGQEVILRCVPISNHLYFYWYRQILGQKVEFLVSFYNNEISEKSEIFDDQFSVERPDGSNFTLKIRSTKLEDSAMYFCASSERGAGASSYEQYFGPGTRLTVT.

The chain combines TRBV5-6 with TRBJ1-2; D might be TRBD1 (5 bases). The CDR3 spans 16 residues. The germline CDR1 and CDR2 sequences are SGHDT and YYEEEE. Deletions cut 3 bases from V and 2 bases from J, with 17 bases between. CDR3 DNA sequence: TGTGCCAGCAGCTCAGGACAACTGATGGGGAACTATGGCTACACCTTC. This codes for CASSSGQLMGNYGYTF.

The chain recombines TRBV28 with TRBJ2-7; D is perhaps TRBD1 or TRBD2 (5 bases each). V was clipped by 7 bases and J by 3 bases, with 16 bases between them. The CDR3 extends over 14 amino acids. From germline, CDR1 is MDHEN and CDR2 SYDVKM. Here the CDR3 reads CASTRDGSLYEQYF. In DNA form, the CDR3 reads TGTGCCAGCACACGGGACGGATCGCTCTACGAGCAGTACTTC.

The gene calls are TRBV21-1 and TRBJ2-7; the tabulated D call, TRBD2, remains unverified against the DNA. TRBV21-1 represents a pseudogene. The CDR3 loop spans 16 amino acids. The CDR3 nucleotides are TGTGCCAGCAGCACAAGACTAGCGGGAGCGGGGGGGGAGCAGTACTTC. Translating it yields CASSTRLAGAGGEQYF.

The chain is built from TRBV13 and TRBJ1-4, with D uncertain. Looked up from germline, CDR1 is PRHDT and CDR2 is FYEKMQ (reference sequence). This CDR3 is 14 amino acids long. Trimming stripped 5 bases from V and 3 bases from J, with 10 bases between. CDR3 loop: CASSHSGSNEKLFF. CDR3 nucleotides: TGTGCCAGCAGCCACTCCGGGTCTAATGAAAAACTGTTTTTT.

The rearrangement links TRBV14 to TRBJ2-1, with D tentatively TRBD1 (5 bases). Deletions cut 4 bases from V and 2 bases from J, with 15 bases between. The CDR3 consists of 16 residues. The germline V gene encodes CDR1 SGHDN and CDR2 FVKESK. Written as DNA, the CDR3 is TGTGCCAGCAGCCTAAAAAGGGGTTTTCCCTACAATGAGCAGTTCTTC. It translates to CASSLKRGFPYNEQFF.

This sequence joins TRBV7-6 and TRBJ2-3; 9 bases map to TRBD2. This CDR3 has 18 amino acids. CDR1 SGHVS and CDR2 FNYEAQ come from the germline V gene. Losses at the gene ends were 0 bases for V and 1 base for J; bases not matched to a gene: 8. CDR3: CASSLAPGLADGTDTQYF. In DNA form, the CDR3 reads TGTGCCAGCAGCTTAGCACCGGGACTAGCTGACGGCACAGATACGCAGTATTTT.

This chain joins TRBV7-9 and TRBJ2-7; a possible D gene is TRBD2 (5 bases). This CDR3 has 12 amino acids. V lost 4 bases and J 6 bases, leaving 10 bases between the germline ends. Germline V gene data show CDR1 as SEHNR and CDR2 as FQNEAQ (reference sequence). The CDR3 nucleotides read TGTGCCAGCAGCTCATCGGGGTTCGAGCAGTACTTC. This sequence encodes CASSSSGFEQYF.

This clone was counted a single time. The chain is built from TRBV6-5 and TRBJ2-1; possible D gene TRBD1, 6 bases. The ends were cut back, 2 bases at V and 6 bases at J, with 14 bases in the middle. CDR1 and CDR2 from the germline V gene are MNHEY and SVGAGI. This CDR3 comprises 15 residues. CDR3 region: CASSYLSGDGNEQFF. For the CDR3, the DNA is TGTGCCAGCAGTTACCTCTCAGGGGATGGCAATGAGCAGTTCTTC.

The chain is built from TRBV2 and TRBJ2-2, with D possibly TRBD1 on 6 matching bases. From germline, CDR1 is SNHLY and CDR2 FYNNEI. The CDR3 has 15 amino acids. The V end lost 2 bases, the J end lost 3 bases, and 10 bases lay between the germline ends. The CDR3 region has the DNA TGTGCCAGCAGTGAATGGGGGCAGGACACCGGGGAGCTGTTTTTT. It specifies CASSEWGQDTGELFF.

The V call is TRBV7-9, the J call TRBJ2-7, with unresolved D. Germline V gives CDR1 SEHNR, CDR2 FQNEAQ (reference sequence). This CDR3 has 11 amino acids. Trimming removed 6 bases from V and 3 bases from J, with 6 bases in between. Here the CDR3 DNA reads TGTGCCAGCAGGAACAACTACGAGCAGTACTTC. It specifies CASRNNYEQYF.

This rearrangement joins TRBV27 to TRBJ2-3; 14 bases fit TRBD2. Per the germline V gene, CDR1 is MNHEY and CDR2 is SMNVEV (reference sequence). This CDR3 has 18 residues. The J segment lost 3 bases and the V segment lost 8 bases, leaving 13 bases of the junction unmatched. The CDR3 nucleotides read TGTGCCAGCGGAGGACTAGCGGGAGGCGTTCATGGAACAGATACGCAGTATTTT. Protein: CASGGLAGGVHGTDTQYF.

The CDR3 DNA sequence: TGTGCCAGCAGCGCAGGACAGATCTTCAATGAGCAGTTCTTC. It is translated as CASSAGQIFNEQFF. The gene calls are TRBV5-4 and TRBJ2-1, with TRBD1 as a possible D gene (6 bases). V lost 4 bases to trimming and J lost 6 bases, with 14 bases between them. This CDR3 spans 14 amino acids. In germline, CDR1 is SGHNT, CDR2 YYREEE (reference sequence).

CDR3 amino acids: CASSMGLAGDSEQYF. The DNA of the CDR3 is TGCGCCAGCAGCATGGGACTAGCGGGAGATTCGGAGCAGTACTTC. The gene calls are TRBV5-1 and TRBJ2-7; TRBD2 agrees at 14 bases. The V gene end was trimmed by 4 bases and the J gene end by 7 bases; junction bases not matched to a gene: 7. This CDR3 region has 15 residues. From germline, CDR1 is SGHRS and CDR2 YFSETQ. The whole variable domain, remainder taken from reference TRBV5-1 and TRBJ2-7, is KAGVTQTPRYLIKTRGQQVTLSCSPISGHRSVSWYQQTPGQGLQFLFEYFSETQRNKGNFPGRFSGRQFSNSRSEMNVSTLELGDSALYLCASSMGLAGDSEQYFGPGTRLTVT.

This chain connects TRBV28 to TRBJ1-6, with D possibly matching TRBD1 (5 bases). Trimming stripped 2 bases from V and 2 bases from J, with 7 bases between. CDR1 is MDHEN and CDR2 is SYDVKM in the germline V gene. The CDR3 loop spans 15 amino acids. This chain's CDR3 is CASSLVGPYNSPLHF. The CDR3, as DNA: TGTGCCAGCAGTTTAGTGGGGCCCTATAATTCACCCCTCCACTTT.

This clone was detected once. V and J are TRBV19 and TRBJ2-2; D might be TRBD1 (6 bases). V was cut by 7 bases and J by 2 bases, with 14 bases left in between. Per the germline V gene, CDR1 is LNHDA and CDR2 is SQIVND (reference sequence). This CDR3 spans 15 amino acids. This CDR3 reads CASMRRDTNTGELFF. The CDR3 DNA follows: TGTGCCAGTATGCGTCGGGACACAAACACCGGGGAGCTGTTTTTT.

V is TRBV6-5 and J is TRBJ2-5; D not certain. The J call may be wrong; the DNA end is better matched by TRBJ2-7. This CDR3 has 11 amino acids. Germline CDR1 reads MNHEY; CDR2 reads SVGAGI. CDR3 residues: CASSTIYEQYF. CDR3 in DNA: TGTGCCAGCAGTACCATCTACGAGCAGTACTTC.

This chain uses TRBV4-1 with TRBJ2-7; D is unresolved. V was cut by 4 bases and J by 5 bases, with 24 bases left in between. Per germline, CDR1 MGHRA and CDR2 YSYEKL. The CDR3 length is 17 residues. CDR3 region: CASSRDVTLFRRDEQYF. The CDR3 nucleotides read TGCGCCAGCAGCCGAGACGTGACTTTGTTCAGAAGGGACGAGCAGTACTTC.

This clone was observed once. The rearrangement uses TRBV28 and TRBJ1-5, with TRBD1 matching 8 bases. The CDR3 totals 15 residues. CDR1 and CDR2 from the germline V gene are MDHEN and SYDVKM. J lost 7 bases, V lost 5 bases, and 10 bases had no gene match. As DNA, the CDR3 is TGTGCCAGCAGTCCACGGACAGGGAGTCGGCAGCCCCAGCATTTT. Protein product: CASSPRTGSRQPQHF. Full variable domain (missing parts from reference TRBV28 and TRBJ1-5): DVKVTQSSRYLVKRTGEKVFLECVQDMDHENMFWYRQDPGLGLRLIYFSYDVKMKEKGDIPEGYSVSREKKERFSLILESASTNQTSMYLCASSPRTGSRQPQHFGDGTRLSIL.

The chain has TRBV2 and TRBJ2-7, with no clear D. Germline loops: CDR1 SNHLY, CDR2 FYNNEI. The length of the CDR3 is 16 residues. V was shortened by 6 bases and J by 1 base, with 19 bases between the two germline ends. The CDR3 protein is CASSPLLSVGSYEQYF. CDR3 in DNA: TGTGCCAGCAGCCCGCTGTTGAGCGTCGGTTCCTACGAGCAGTACTTC. The complete variable domain, with remaining parts taken from reference TRBV2 and TRBJ2-7, reads EPEVTQTPSHQVTQMGQEVILRCVPISNHLYFYWYRQILGQKVEFLVSFYNNEISEKSEIFDDQFSVERPDGSNFTLKIRSTKLEDSAMYFCASSPLLSVGSYEQYFGPGTRLTVT.